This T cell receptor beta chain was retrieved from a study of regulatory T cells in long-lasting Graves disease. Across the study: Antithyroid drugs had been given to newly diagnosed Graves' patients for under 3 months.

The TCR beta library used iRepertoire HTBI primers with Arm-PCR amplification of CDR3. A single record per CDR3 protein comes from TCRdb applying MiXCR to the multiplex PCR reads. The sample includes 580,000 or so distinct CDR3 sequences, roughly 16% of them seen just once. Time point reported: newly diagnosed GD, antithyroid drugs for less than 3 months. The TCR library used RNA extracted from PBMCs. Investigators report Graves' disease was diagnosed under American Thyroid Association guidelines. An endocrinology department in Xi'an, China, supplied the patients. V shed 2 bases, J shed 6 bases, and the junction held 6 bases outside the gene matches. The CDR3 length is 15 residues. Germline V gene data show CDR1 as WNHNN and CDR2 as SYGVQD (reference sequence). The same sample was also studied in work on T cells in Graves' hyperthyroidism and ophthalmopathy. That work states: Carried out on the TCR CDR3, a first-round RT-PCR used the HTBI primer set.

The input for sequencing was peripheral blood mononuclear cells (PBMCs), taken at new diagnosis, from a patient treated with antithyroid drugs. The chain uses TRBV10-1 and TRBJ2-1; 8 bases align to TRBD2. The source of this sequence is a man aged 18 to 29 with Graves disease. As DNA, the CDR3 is TGCGCCAGCAGTGAGAAGATAGCGGGGCCCAATGAGCAGTTCTTC. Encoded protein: CASSEKIAGPNEQFF.